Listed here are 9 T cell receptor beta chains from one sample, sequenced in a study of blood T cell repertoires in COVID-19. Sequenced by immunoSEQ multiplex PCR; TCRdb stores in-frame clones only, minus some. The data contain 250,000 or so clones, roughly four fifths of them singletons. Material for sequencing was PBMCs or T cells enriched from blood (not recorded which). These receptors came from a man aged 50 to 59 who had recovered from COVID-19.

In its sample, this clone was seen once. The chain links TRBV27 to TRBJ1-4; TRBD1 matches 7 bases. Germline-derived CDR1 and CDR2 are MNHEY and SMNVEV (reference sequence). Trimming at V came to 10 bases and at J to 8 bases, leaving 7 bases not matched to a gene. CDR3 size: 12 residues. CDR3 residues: CATWAGGEKLFF. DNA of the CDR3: TGTGCCACCTGGGCAGGGGGGGAAAAACTGTTTTTT.

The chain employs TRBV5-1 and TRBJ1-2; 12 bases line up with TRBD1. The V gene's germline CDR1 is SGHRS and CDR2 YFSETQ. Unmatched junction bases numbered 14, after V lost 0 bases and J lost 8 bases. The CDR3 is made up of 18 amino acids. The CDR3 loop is CASSLAPPGTGGVGGYTF. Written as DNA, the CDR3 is TGCGCCAGCAGCTTGGCCCCCCCCGGGACAGGGGGCGTGGGGGGCTACACCTTC.

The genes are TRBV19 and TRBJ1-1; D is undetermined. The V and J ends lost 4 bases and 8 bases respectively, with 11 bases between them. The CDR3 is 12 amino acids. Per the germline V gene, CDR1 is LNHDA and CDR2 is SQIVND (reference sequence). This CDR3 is CASSRSLGEAFF. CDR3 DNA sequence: TGTGCCAGTAGTAGGTCCCTGGGCGAAGCTTTCTTT.

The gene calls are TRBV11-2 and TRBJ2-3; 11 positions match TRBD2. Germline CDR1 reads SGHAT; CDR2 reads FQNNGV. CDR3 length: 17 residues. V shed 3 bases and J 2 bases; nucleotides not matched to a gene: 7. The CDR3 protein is CASSFTSGGLNTDTQYF. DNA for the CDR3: TGTGCCAGCAGCTTCACTAGCGGGGGCCTTAACACAGATACGCAGTATTTT.

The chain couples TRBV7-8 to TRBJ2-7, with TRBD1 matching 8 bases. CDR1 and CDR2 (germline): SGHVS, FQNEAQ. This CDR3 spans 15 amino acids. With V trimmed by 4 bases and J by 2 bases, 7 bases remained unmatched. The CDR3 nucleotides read TGTGCCAGCAGCTATGGGACAGGCGAAACCTACGAGCAGTACTTC. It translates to CASSYGTGETYEQYF.

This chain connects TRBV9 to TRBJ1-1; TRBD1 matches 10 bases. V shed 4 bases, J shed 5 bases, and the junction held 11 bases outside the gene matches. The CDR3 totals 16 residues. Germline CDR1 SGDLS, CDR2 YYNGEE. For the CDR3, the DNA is TGTGCCAGCAGCCTACGGGACAGGGGATTCGGGACTGAAGCTTTCTTT. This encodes CASSLRDRGFGTEAFF.

In DNA form, the CDR3 reads TGTGCCAGCAGCTCCGGGACAGCGTATAATTCACCCCTCCACTTT. It is translated as CASSSGTAYNSPLHF. The rearrangement uses TRBV7-2 and TRBJ1-6; 7 bases line up with TRBD1. Germline V gene sequence: CDR1 SGHTA, CDR2 FQGNSA. The J segment lost 4 bases and the V segment lost 4 bases, leaving 4 bases of the junction unmatched. The length of the CDR3 is 15 residues.

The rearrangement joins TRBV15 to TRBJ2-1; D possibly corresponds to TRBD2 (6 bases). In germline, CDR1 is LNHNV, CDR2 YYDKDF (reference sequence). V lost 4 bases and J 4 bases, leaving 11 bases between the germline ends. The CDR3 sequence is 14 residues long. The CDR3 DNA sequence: TGTGCCACCAGCAACCTGGGAGGTTACAATGAGCAGTTCTTC. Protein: CATSNLGGYNEQFF.

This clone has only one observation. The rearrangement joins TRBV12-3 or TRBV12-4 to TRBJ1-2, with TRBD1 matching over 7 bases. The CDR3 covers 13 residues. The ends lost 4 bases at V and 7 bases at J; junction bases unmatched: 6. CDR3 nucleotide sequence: TGTGCCAGCAGTTCGACAGGGTCTGCTGGCTACACCTTC. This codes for CASSSTGSAGYTF.